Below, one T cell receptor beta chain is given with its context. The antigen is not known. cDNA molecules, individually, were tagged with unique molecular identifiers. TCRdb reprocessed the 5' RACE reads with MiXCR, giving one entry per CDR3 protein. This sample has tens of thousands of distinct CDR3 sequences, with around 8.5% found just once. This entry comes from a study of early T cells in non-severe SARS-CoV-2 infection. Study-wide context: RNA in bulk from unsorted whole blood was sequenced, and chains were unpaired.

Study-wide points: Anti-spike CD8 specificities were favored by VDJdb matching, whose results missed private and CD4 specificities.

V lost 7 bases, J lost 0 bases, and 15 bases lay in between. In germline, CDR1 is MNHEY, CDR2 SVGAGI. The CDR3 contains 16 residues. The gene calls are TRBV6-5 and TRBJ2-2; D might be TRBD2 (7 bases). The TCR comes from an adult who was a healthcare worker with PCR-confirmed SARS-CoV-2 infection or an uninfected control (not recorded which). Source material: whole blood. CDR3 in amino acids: CASTPAGAANTGELFF. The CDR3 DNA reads TGTGCCAGCACCCCGGCGGGGGCCGCGAACACCGGGGAGCTGTTTTTT.